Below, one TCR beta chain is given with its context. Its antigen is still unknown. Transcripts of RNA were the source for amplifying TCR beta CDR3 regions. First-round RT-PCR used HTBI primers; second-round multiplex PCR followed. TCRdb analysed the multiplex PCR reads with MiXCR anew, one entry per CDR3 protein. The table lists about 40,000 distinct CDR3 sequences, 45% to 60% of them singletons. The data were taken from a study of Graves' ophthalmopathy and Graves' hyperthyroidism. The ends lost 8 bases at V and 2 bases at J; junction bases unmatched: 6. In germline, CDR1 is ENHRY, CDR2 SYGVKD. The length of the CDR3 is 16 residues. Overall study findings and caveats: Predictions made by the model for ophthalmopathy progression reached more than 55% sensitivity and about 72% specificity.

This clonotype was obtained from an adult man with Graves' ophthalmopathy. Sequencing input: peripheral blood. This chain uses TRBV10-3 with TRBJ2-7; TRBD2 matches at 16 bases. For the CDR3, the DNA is TGTGCCATCGCCCCGGGACTAGCGGGAGGGACCTACGAGCAGTACTTC. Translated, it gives CAIAPGLAGGTYEQYF.